These 26 T cell receptor beta chains came from one sample sequenced in a study of PD-L1 blockade in urothelial cancer. Assay used: immunoSEQ multiplex PCR; TCRdb lists only in-frame clones, some missing. Here the sample spans about 70,000 clones, about 85% being singletons. The specimen comprised PBMCs, sampled around atezolizumab (anti-PD-L1) treatment. The receptors derive from a man in his 70s with urothelial cancer.

In regard to this clone: In the same sample, other DNA sequences code for this CDR3. J is TRBJ2-5 and V is TRBV9; 8 bases align to TRBD2. The CDR3 spans 16 residues. V gave up 4 bases and J gave up 4 bases; unmatched junction bases: 12. Germline CDR1 reads SGDLS; CDR2 reads YYNGEE. Written as DNA, the CDR3 is TGTGCCAGCAGCCCGGGGGGGCGGGACCTAGGAGAGACCCAGTACTTC. Translating gives CASSPGGRDLGETQYF. The full variable domain, completed using reference TRBV9 and TRBJ2-5, is DSGVTQTPKHLITATGQRVTLRCSPRSGDLSVYWYQQSLDQGLQFLIQYYNGEERAKGNILERFSAQQFPDLHSELNLSSLELGDSALYFCASSPGGRDLGETQYFGPGTRLLVL.

CDR3 sequence: CASSARVGNQPQHF. DNA of the CDR3: TGTGCCAGCAGCGCCCGCGTCGGCAATCAGCCCCAGCATTTT. The gene calls are TRBV9 and TRBJ1-5; D is unclear. Germline V gene sequence: CDR1 SGDLS, CDR2 YYNGEE. The ends were cut back, 3 bases at V and 2 bases at J, with 9 bases in the middle. The length of the CDR3 is 14 residues.

CDR3 loop: CASSITTGWGEQYF. The CDR3 nucleotides read TGTGCCAGCAGTATAACGACAGGGTGGGGCGAGCAGTACTTC. The rearrangement joins TRBV28 to TRBJ2-7, with TRBD1 matching 7 bases. Looked up from germline, CDR1 is MDHEN and CDR2 is SYDVKM. V lost 5 bases to trimming and J lost 6 bases; unmatched junction nucleotides: 10. The CDR3 has 14 amino acids.

The genes are TRBV7-9 and TRBJ2-3; 8 bases line up with TRBD2. Germline V lookup: CDR1 SEHNR, CDR2 FQNEAQ (reference sequence). There are 16 residues in the CDR3. Losses at the gene ends were 5 bases for V and 2 bases for J; bases not matched to a gene: 9. The CDR3, as DNA: TGTGCCAGCAGCCTAAGCCCAGCGGGGGCCACAGATACGCAGTATTTT. Residues: CASSLSPAGATDTQYF.

The V gene is TRBV5-4, the J gene TRBJ2-3; a possible D gene is TRBD2 (6 bases). The CDR3 is made up of 14 amino acids. Germline V gene data show CDR1 as SGHNT and CDR2 as YYREEE (reference sequence). The V and J ends lost 1 base and 5 bases respectively, with 11 bases between them. The CDR3 bases are TGTGCCAGCAGCTTGCGGGAGTTGATAGATACGCAGTATTTT. This codes for CASSLRELIDTQYF.

V is TRBV5-1 and J is TRBJ2-5; the match to TRBD2 covers 11 bases. V lost 4 bases, J lost 0 bases, and 8 bases stayed unmatched. Per the germline V gene, CDR1 is SGHRS and CDR2 is YFSETQ. The CDR3 loop spans 17 amino acids. The CDR3 loop is CASSPGLAVGYQETQYF. The CDR3 bases are TGCGCCAGCAGCCCGGGACTAGCGGTAGGGTACCAAGAGACCCAGTACTTC.

This clone came up once. This chain links TRBV30 with TRBJ2-1; 12 bases align to TRBD2. Germline CDR1 is GTSNPN and CDR2 is SVGIG (reference sequence). V shed 0 bases, J shed 10 bases, and the junction held 7 bases outside the gene matches. The CDR3 covers 15 residues. In DNA, the CDR3 is TGTGCCTGGAGTGTACGGGCTAGCGGGAGGGCAGAGCAGTTCTTC. The encoded protein is CAWSVRASGRAEQFF. Complete variable domain (other parts from reference TRBV30 and TRBJ2-1): SQTIHQWPATLVQPVGSPLSLECTVEGTSNPNLYWYRQAAGRGLQLLFYSVGIGQISSEVPQNLSASRPQDRQFILSSKKLLLSDSGFYLCAWSVRASGRAEQFFGPGTRLTVL.

The chain combines TRBV5-5 with TRBJ2-7, with 11 bases matching TRBD2. The length of the CDR3 is 17 residues. Germline V gene sequence: CDR1 SGHKS, CDR2 YYEKEE (reference sequence). V was pared by 1 base and J by 6 bases, with 12 bases of the junction left unmatched. Here the CDR3 DNA reads TGTGCCAGCAGCTTGCTAGCGGGAGGCCCTCGGTCTTTCGAGCAGTACTTC. This sequence encodes CASSLLAGGPRSFEQYF.

The V call is TRBV19, the J call TRBJ1-4, with TRBD1 matching 8 bases. The CDR3 covers 17 residues. J lost 3 bases, V lost 3 bases, and 9 bases had no gene match. Germline V lookup: CDR1 LNHDA, CDR2 SQIVND (reference sequence). The CDR3 here is CASSMYWTGRPNEKLFF. CDR3 bases: TGTGCCAGTAGTATGTACTGGACAGGGCGGCCTAATGAAAAACTGTTTTTT. Complete variable domain (other parts from reference TRBV19 and TRBJ1-4): DGGITQSPKYLFRKEGQNVTLSCEQNLNHDAMYWYRQDPGQGLRLIYYSQIVNDFQKGDIAEGYSVSREKKESFPLTVTSAQKNPTAFYLCASSMYWTGRPNEKLFFGSGTQLSVL.

V gene TRBV2 combines with J gene TRBJ2-3; tentative D call: TRBD1 (6 bases). Germline lookup yields CDR1 SNHLY and CDR2 FYNNEI. Trimming took off 6 bases at V and 7 bases at J, with 11 bases between the two ends. The CDR3 is made up of 12 amino acids. The CDR3 region has the DNA TGTGCCAGCAGCCAACAGGGACATACGCAGTATTTT. Its protein product is CASSQQGHTQYF.

This sequence joins TRBV28 and TRBJ2-3, with 8 bases aligning to TRBD2. The CDR3 spans 15 residues. Germline loops: CDR1 MDHEN, CDR2 SYDVKM. With 8 bases clipped from V and 0 bases from J, the junction kept 7 bases outside the gene matches. For the CDR3, the DNA is TGTGCCAGCGGGGTAAAGCGGGGGAGCACAGATACGCAGTATTTT. It specifies CASGVKRGSTDTQYF.

The chain recombines TRBV6-5 with TRBJ1-3; D call uncertain. CDR1 is MNHEY and CDR2 is SVGAGI in the germline V gene. Trimming removed 0 bases at V and 8 bases at J, with 11 bases between. There are 14 residues in the CDR3. CDR3: CASSYSAAGDTIYF. For the CDR3, the DNA is TGTGCCAGCAGTTACTCCGCCGCCGGGGACACCATATATTTT.

The chain recombines TRBV9 with TRBJ2-3; tentative D call: TRBD2 (5 bases). Trimming left V 3 bases short and J 4 bases short, with 12 bases between. This CDR3 has 14 amino acids. Germline CDR1 and CDR2: SGDLS and YYNGEE. CDR3 in amino acids: CASSGESGSDTQYF. The CDR3 nucleotides are TGTGCCAGCAGCGGGGAGTCAGGATCAGATACGCAGTATTTT.

The chain employs TRBV28 and TRBJ2-2; the match to TRBD1 covers 9 bases. The CDR3 has 16 amino acids. Trimming cost V 2 bases and J 7 bases; bases outside gene matches: 8. CDR1 MDHEN and CDR2 SYDVKM come from the germline V gene. The chain's CDR3 is CASSLGFGQGSGELFF. Here the CDR3 DNA reads TGTGCCAGCAGTTTAGGATTCGGACAGGGGAGCGGGGAGCTGTTTTTT.

The chain employs TRBV5-1 and TRBJ2-1, with 10 bases identical to TRBD2. This CDR3 is 16 amino acids long. With V trimmed by 4 bases and J by 1 base, 5 bases remained unmatched. Per the germline V gene, CDR1 is SGHRS and CDR2 is YFSETQ. CDR3 in DNA: TGCGCCAGCAGCCTCCGGACTAGCGGATCCTACAATGAGCAGTTCTTC. Translation: CASSLRTSGSYNEQFF.

The rearrangement links TRBV28 to TRBJ1-5, with 7 bases fitting TRBD1. The CDR3 covers 16 residues. Germline V gene lookup returns CDR1 MDHEN and CDR2 SYDVKM. V gave up 3 bases and J gave up 2 bases; unmatched junction bases: 7. Here the CDR3 reads CASSFSAGGGNQPQHF. As DNA, the CDR3 is TGTGCCAGCAGTTTCTCGGCAGGGGGAGGCAATCAGCCCCAGCATTTT.

The chain links TRBV28 to TRBJ2-7; D possibly corresponds to TRBD1 (6 bases). CDR1 is MDHEN and CDR2 is SYDVKM in the germline V gene. Trimming took off 3 bases at V and 3 bases at J, with 12 bases between the two ends. The length of the CDR3 is 14 residues. CDR3 in amino acids: CASSLPGTFYEQYF. CDR3 nucleotides: TGTGCCAGCAGTTTGCCCGGGACATTCTACGAGCAGTACTTC.

In this sample, this clone turned up a few times. This chain joins TRBV5-4 and TRBJ2-7, with 11 bases matching TRBD2. CDR3 length equals 15 residues. The J segment lost 7 bases and the V segment lost 4 bases, leaving 10 bases of the junction unmatched. Per germline, CDR1 SGHNT and CDR2 YYREEE (reference sequence). CDR3 in amino acids: CASSQALAGAWEQYF. The CDR3 DNA reads TGTGCCAGCAGCCAAGCACTAGCGGGAGCGTGGGAGCAGTACTTC.

V and J are TRBV2 and TRBJ2-7; maybe TRBD1 (5 bases). Germline V gene sequence: CDR1 SNHLY, CDR2 FYNNEI. The CDR3 has 14 residues. Trimming pared 1 base from V and 5 bases from J, leaving 12 bases between. The CDR3 here is CASSEVAGSNEQYF. Here the CDR3 DNA reads TGTGCCAGCAGTGAAGTAGCAGGGTCCAACGAGCAGTACTTC.

The chain combines TRBV7-9 with TRBJ2-1; TRBD2 might be the D (6 bases). The CDR3 extends over 17 amino acids. V was cut by 5 bases and J by 3 bases, with 20 bases left in between. CDR1 and CDR2 from the germline V gene are SEHNR and FQNEAQ (reference sequence). The CDR3 loop reads CASSPDVGGQNYNEQFF. The CDR3 region has the DNA TGTGCCAGCAGCCCAGATGTGGGAGGCCAAAACTACAATGAGCAGTTCTTC.

J is TRBJ1-2 and V is TRBV28, with 8 bases identical to TRBD1. Unmatched junction bases numbered 12, after V lost 1 base and J lost 5 bases. Germline assignment: CDR1 MDHEN and CDR2 SYDVKM. The CDR3 is 17 amino acids. The CDR3 sequence: CASSLLGWAGGGYGYTF. As DNA, the CDR3 is TGTGCCAGCAGTTTATTGGGTTGGGCAGGGGGCGGGTATGGCTACACCTTC.

A few counts support this clone. The V call is TRBV11-2, the J call TRBJ2-2; 8 bases agree with TRBD2. J gave up 6 bases and V 7 bases, and 7 bases lay outside the gene matches. This CDR3 has 14 residues. CDR1 SGHAT and CDR2 FQNNGV come from the germline V gene. CDR3 DNA sequence: TGTGCCAGCATGGGACTAGACGGCTCCGGGGAGCTGTTTTTT. Its translation is CASMGLDGSGELFF.

CDR3 in DNA: TGTGCCAGCAGTTCCCTAGCGGCTAACACCGGGGAGCTGTTTTTT. Its translation: CASSSLAANTGELFF. The rearrangement uses TRBV7-2 and TRBJ2-2, with 7 bases lining up with TRBD2. The CDR3 contains 15 residues. The germline V gene encodes CDR1 SGHTA and CDR2 FQGNSA. Germline trimming cut 6 bases from V and 2 bases from J; bases unmatched to any gene: 6. Based on the CDR3 plus reference TRBV7-2 and TRBJ2-2, the full variable domain is GAGVSQSPSNKVTEKGKDVELRCDPISGHTALYWYRQSLGQGLEFLIYFQGNSAPDKSGLPSDRFSAERTGGSVSTLTIQRTQQEDSAVYLCASSSLAANTGELFFGEGSRLTVL.

This clone is classed as medium-sized. V is TRBV7-2 and J is TRBJ2-7; 7 positions agree with TRBD2. The V segment lost 1 base and the J segment 4 bases; nucleotides outside the gene matches: 7. The CDR3 loop spans 15 amino acids. The germline gives CDR1 SGHTA, CDR2 FQGNSA. CDR3 sequence reads: CASSLDAGALYEQYF. CDR3 DNA: TGTGCCAGCAGCTTAGATGCGGGAGCACTATACGAGCAGTACTTC.

The V gene is TRBV6-5, the J gene TRBJ1-6, with 10 bases lining up with TRBD1. CDR1 is MNHEY, CDR2 SVGAGI, per germline. With V trimmed by 6 bases and J by 8 bases, 4 bases remained unmatched. The CDR3 loop spans 14 amino acids. The CDR3 region is CASRTGTGDSPLHF. The CDR3, as DNA: TGTGCCAGCAGAACCGGGACAGGGGATTCACCCCTCCACTTT.

This clone was observed a single time. Additional DNA sequences in this sample encode the identical CDR3. The chain uses TRBV11-2 and TRBJ2-7; 10 bases match TRBD2. Losses at the gene ends were 1 base for V and 1 base for J; bases not matched to a gene: 1. The CDR3 sequence is 15 residues long. CDR1 is SGHAT, CDR2 FQNNGV, per germline. CDR3 loop: CASSLGGLASYEQYF. The DNA for the CDR3 is TGTGCCAGCAGCTTAGGGGGACTAGCGTCCTACGAGCAGTACTTC.